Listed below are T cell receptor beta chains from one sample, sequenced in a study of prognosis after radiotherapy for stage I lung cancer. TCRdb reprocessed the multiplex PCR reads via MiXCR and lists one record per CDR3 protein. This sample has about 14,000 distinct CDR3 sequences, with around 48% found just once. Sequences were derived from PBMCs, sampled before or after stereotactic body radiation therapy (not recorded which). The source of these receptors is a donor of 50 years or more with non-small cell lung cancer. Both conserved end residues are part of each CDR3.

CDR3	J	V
CASKPPLEGDYGYTFGSGTQYF	TRBJ2-3	TRBV6-1
CASKASSYEQYF	TRBJ2-7	TRBV6-1
CASSSRERGGTQYF	TRBJ2-5	TRBV12-3/TRBV12-4
CASDGTGLTSFHELYF	TRBJ2-7	TRBV13
CASSLKNIQYF	TRBJ2-4	TRBV6-2/TRBV6-3
CASSRIGKLAGGSSYNEQFF	TRBJ2-1	TRBV19
CASSLASGSPDTQYF	TRBJ2-3	TRBV7-2
CASLLDRGYEQYF	TRBJ2-7	TRBV27
CACSNKTRDRVSPLHF	TRBJ1-6	TRBV30
CASSFSGGPGDTQYF	TRBJ2-3	TRBV12-3/TRBV12-4
CASSQGGHGYTF	TRBJ1-2	TRBV14
CSARRSLAGGTDTQYF	TRBJ2-3	TRBV20-1
CASSELGGLGTEAFF	TRBJ1-1	TRBV2
CASSKLGGAYNEQFF	TRBJ2-1	TRBV9